The sequence of this T cell receptor beta chain was determined in a study of cytomegalovirus exposure and HLA in healthy donors. General study results and limits: An apparent linkage of common viral pathogens to several of the most significant clusters emerged in a later analysis. When analyzed later, the rates of TCR association showed variation by HLA locus, with DRB1 the most and HLA-C the fewest. Accurate prediction of HLA-A and HLA-B alleles (for most subjects) was reportedly achieved from TCR beta sequences. Apparent HLA restriction characterized most CMV-associated TCR beta chains in a later analysis.

As concerns this clone: Its antigen is not identified.

The CDR3 has 14 residues. The V end lost 0 bases, the J end lost 5 bases, and 9 bases lay between the germline ends. CDR1 MNHEY and CDR2 SVGAGI come from the germline V gene. The PCR made use of 60 Vbeta and 13 Jbeta primers. The table came from immunoSEQ multiplex PCR; TCRdb's copy has only in-frame clones and leaves some out. The data hold about 96,000 clones, with approximately 72% observed a single time. The chain combines TRBV6-5 with TRBJ2-3, with D possibly matching TRBD2 (5 bases). The clonotype was recovered from a female donor in good health and CMV-seropositive. Sequences were obtained from PBMCs. The CDR3 DNA sequence: TGTGCCAGCAGTTACTCGCCCGCGGGAGATACGCAGTATTTT. It specifies CASSYSPAGDTQYF.